Sequencing of this TCR beta chain was carried out in a study of T-cell memory formation after mild COVID-19. Findings and caveats of the study: Later expanders leaned toward CD4+, whereas clones contracting from day 15 to 85 were balanced CD4/CD8.

Via MiXCR, TCRdb re-called the 5' RACE reads, giving one row per CDR3 protein. The table lists approximately 250,000 distinct CDR3 sequences, around 15% of them singletons. This clonotype was seen more than once but under ten times. What it recognizes is unknown. The CDR3 extends over 15 amino acids. Germline loops: CDR1 SGHRS, CDR2 YFSETQ. Losses at the gene ends were 4 bases for V and 0 bases for J; bases not matched to a gene: 4. V usage is TRBV5-1 and J usage is TRBJ1-1, with 9 bases that match TRBD1. The receptor comes from a man aged 18 to 30 who had mild COVID-19 (a few samples of this study predate the infection). Cell type and time point are not known. The sample comprised PBMCs or a T cell subset sorted from them (not recorded which). In DNA form, the CDR3 reads TGCGCCAGCAGCCCTGGGACAGGGATGAACACTGAAGCTTTCTTT. Translated: CASSPGTGMNTEAFF.